This record covers a single TCR beta chain. The data belong to a study of blood T cell repertoires in COVID-19. Germline CDR1 reads LGHNA; CDR2 reads YNFKEQ. V gave up 2 bases and J gave up 5 bases, with 16 bases separating them. The CDR3 spans 15 residues. Libraries were prepared by immunoSEQ multiplex PCR; TCRdb keeps only in-frame clonotypes and omits some of them. The top ten clones hold approximately 0.7% of a sample with approximately 440,000 clones, about nine tenths of them seen once. This chain uses TRBV4-2 with TRBJ2-7; tentatively, D is TRBD1 (8 bases). Sequenced sample: PBMCs or T cells enriched from blood (not recorded which). The sequence came from a woman in her late teens or twenties who had recovered from COVID-19. The CDR3 DNA is TGTGCCAGCAGCCAACGAACAGGGGGGGAGAACGAGCAGTACTTC. Protein: CASSQRTGGENEQYF.